The rows below give T cell receptor beta chains drawn from one sample of a study of shared clonotypes between healthy human individuals. The assay was immunoSEQ multiplex PCR, and TCRdb's table has in-frame clones only and misses some. Here the sample spans about 1.5 million clones, 95% to 99% being singletons. The specimen sequenced was naive CD4+ T cells sorted from blood. These receptors all stem from a man aged 30 to 45 in good health. CDR3s include the opening cysteine and the closing phenylalanine or tryptophan. Each record gives: J gene, clone size, CDR3 length, V gene, D gene, CDR3 protein, CDR3 DNA. A D gene is named only where the DNA matches it firmly. Where a row states a size, it is once, few, many or the class of an expanded clone; other rows omit it.

TRBJ2-4 | NA | 19 | TRBV12-1 | NA | CASSQPGLAGNEAKNIQYF | TGTGCCAGCAGCCAACCGGGACTAGCGGGAAATGAAGCCAAAAACATTCAGTACTTC
TRBJ1-5 | once | 15 | TRBV6-5 | NA | CASSYSLATGQPQHF | TGTGCCAGCAGTTACTCGCTGGCAACGGGACAGCCCCAGCATTTT
TRBJ2-7 | NA | 16 | TRBV28 | NA | CASSFVAGTDFYEQYF | TGTGCCAGCAGTTTCGTAGCCGGGACTGACTTTTACGAGCAGTACTTC
TRBJ2-5 | NA | 15 | TRBV5-1 | TRBD1 | CASRTTGPLQETQYF | TGCGCCAGCAGAACGACAGGGCCCCTACAAGAGACCCAGTACTTC
TRBJ2-7 | NA | 14 | TRBV10-3 | NA | CAISGTGTSYEQYF | TGTGCCATCAGTGGCACCGGGACGAGCTACGAGCAGTACTTC
TRBJ1-1 | NA | 14 | TRBV6-1 | NA | CASSGALRDTEAFF | TGTGCCAGCAGTGGGGCCCTCAGGGACACTGAAGCTTTCTTT
TRBJ2-7 | NA | 13 | TRBV13 | NA | CASSLRTSYEQYF | TGTGCCAGCAGCTTAAGGACTTCCTACGAGCAGTACTTC
TRBJ2-1 | NA | 15 | TRBV29-1 | TRBD2 | CSVGHRTSGSGEQFF | TGCAGCGTGGGGCACAGGACTAGCGGGAGTGGTGAGCAGTTCTTC
TRBJ2-6 | NA | 17 | TRBV5-1 | NA | CASSLVGGRGGANVLTF | TGCGCCAGCAGCTTGGTTGGAGGCCGGGGCGGGGCCAACGTCCTGACTTTC
TRBJ2-1 | NA | 16 | TRBV4-2 | NA | CASSRTGPQASNEQFF | TGTGCCAGCAGCCGAACGGGACCGCAGGCGTCCAATGAGCAGTTCTTC
TRBJ2-5 | NA | 15 | TRBV7-9 | TRBD2 | CASSLLGGERETQYF | TGTGCCAGCAGCTTACTGGGAGGGGAGAGGGAGACCCAGTACTTC
TRBJ2-1 | NA | 11 | TRBV30 | NA | CACRLEGEQFF | TGTGCCTGCCGACTAGAGGGTGAGCAGTTCTTC
TRBJ2-1 | NA | 17 | TRBV9 | TRBD2 | CASSVIQREGWCHEQFF | TGTGCCAGCAGCGTCATCCAGCGGGAGGGCTGGTGCCATGAGCAGTTCTTC
TRBJ2-1 | NA | 15 | TRBV18 | TRBD1 | CASSPTGGDYNEQFF | TGTGCCAGCTCACCAACAGGGGGCGACTACAATGAGCAGTTCTTC
TRBJ2-7 | NA | 11 | TRBV20-1 | NA | CSTSPAYEQYF | TGCAGCACCAGCCCAGCATACGAGCAGTACTTC
TRBJ2-1 | NA | 15 | TRBV18 | NA | CASSPFAGTYNEQFF | TGTGCCAGCTCACCTTTTGCAGGGACCTACAATGAGCAGTTCTTC
TRBJ2-1 | NA | 16 | TRBV27 | TRBD2 | CASSASGRAQYNEQFF | TGTGCCAGCAGCGCTAGCGGGAGGGCCCAGTACAATGAGCAGTTCTTC
TRBJ2-7 | NA | 16 | TRBV10-1 | NA | CASSESAGSFLYEQYF | TGCGCCAGCAGTGAGTCGGCAGGGAGCTTTCTATACGAGCAGTACTTC
TRBJ2-1 | NA | 9 | TRBV4-3 | NA | CASRGPQFF | TGCGCCAGCCGGGGGCCGCAGTTCTTC
TRBJ1-1 | NA | 15 | TRBV7-8 | TRBD1 | CASSRTGGVGFEAFF | TGTGCCAGCAGTCGAACAGGGGGCGTCGGCTTTGAAGCTTTCTTT
TRBJ1-4 | NA | 12 | TRBV7-9 | NA | CASSLPNEKLFF | TGTGCCAGCAGCTTGCCTAATGAAAAACTGTTTTTT
TRBJ2-3 | NA | 16 | TRBV4-1 | TRBD2 | CASSQGGGRSSDTQYF | TGCGCCAGCAGCCAAGGGGGCGGGAGATCATCAGATACGCAGTATTTT
TRBJ2-7 | once | 14 | TRBV4-3 | NA | CASSQAGFGYEQYF | TGCGCCAGCAGCCAAGCAGGGTTCGGATACGAGCAGTACTTC
TRBJ1-3 | NA | 14 | TRBV19 | TRBD1 | CASSTGTAGNTIYF | TGTGCCAGTAGTACCGGGACAGCTGGAAACACCATATATTTT
TRBJ2-7 | NA | 14 | TRBV9 | NA | CASSVLTTSHEQYF | TGTGCCAGCAGCGTACTGACGACCTCCCACGAGCAGTACTTC
TRBJ2-7 | NA | 18 | TRBV27 | TRBD2 | CASSPLRGLAGGEYEQYF | TGTGCCAGCAGTCCCCTGAGAGGACTAGCGGGAGGGGAGTACGAGCAGTACTTC
TRBJ2-1 | NA | 14 | TRBV4-1 | NA | CASSQVAPSVEQFF | TGCGCCAGCAGCCAAGTGGCCCCTAGCGTGGAGCAGTTCTTC
TRBJ2-2 | NA | 14 | TRBV9 | NA | CASATGKPTGELFF | TGTGCCAGCGCCACGGGAAAACCCACCGGGGAGCTGTTTTTT
TRBJ1-3 | once | 18 | TRBV18 | NA | CASSPPIRTVSSGNTIYF | TGTGCCAGCTCACCACCGATCCGGACGGTTAGCTCTGGAAACACCATATATTTT
TRBJ2-2 | NA | 16 | TRBV6-1 | NA | CASSERGRGNTGELFF | TGTGCCAGCAGTGAACGGGGCAGGGGGAACACCGGGGAGCTGTTTTTT
TRBJ2-1 | NA | 15 | TRBV5-4 | NA | CASSTFRDTHNEQFF | TGTGCCAGCAGCACCTTCCGGGATACCCACAATGAGCAGTTCTTC
TRBJ2-7 | few | 12 | TRBV7-9 | TRBD1 | CASSQTGYEQYF | TGTGCCAGCAGCCAGACAGGGTACGAGCAGTACTTC